This T cell receptor (beta chain) was found in a study of T cell changes during pregnancy in multiple sclerosis. TCRdb keeps only in-frame clones here, not all; method: immunoSEQ multiplex PCR. The top ten hold approximately 1.7% of the sample, which has 100,000 or so clones, around 94% seen once. V lost 3 bases and J 1 base, leaving 6 bases between the germline ends. The CDR3 covers 13 residues. Germline V gene lookup returns CDR1 LNHNV and CDR2 YYDKDF (reference sequence). This rearrangement joins TRBV15 to TRBJ1-1, with no clear D. The sequence came from a female donor in good health, enrolled as a control in a pregnancy study. The material sequenced was peripheral blood, taken after pregnancy. CDR3 nucleotides: TGTGCCACCAGCAGTGACTGGAACACTGAAGCTTTCTTT. Protein: CATSSDWNTEAFF.